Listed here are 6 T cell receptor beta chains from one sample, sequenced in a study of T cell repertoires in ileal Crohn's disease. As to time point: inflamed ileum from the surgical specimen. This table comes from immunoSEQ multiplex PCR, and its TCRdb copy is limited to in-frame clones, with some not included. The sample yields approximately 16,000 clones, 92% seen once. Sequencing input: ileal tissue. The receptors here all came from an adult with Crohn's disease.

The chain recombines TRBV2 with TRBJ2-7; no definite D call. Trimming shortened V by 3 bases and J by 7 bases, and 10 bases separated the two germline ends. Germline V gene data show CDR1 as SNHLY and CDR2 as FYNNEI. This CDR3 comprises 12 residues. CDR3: CASSDNSGEQYF. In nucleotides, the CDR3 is TGTGCCAGCAGTGATAATTCCGGTGAGCAGTACTTC.

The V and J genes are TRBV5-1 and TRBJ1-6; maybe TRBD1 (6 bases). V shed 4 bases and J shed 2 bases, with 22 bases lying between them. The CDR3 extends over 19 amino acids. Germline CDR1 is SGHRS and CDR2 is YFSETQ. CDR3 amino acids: CASSLNLDLGQPYNSPLHF. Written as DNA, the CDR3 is TGCGCCAGCAGCCTGAACCTAGATTTAGGACAGCCCTATAATTCACCCCTCCACTTT.

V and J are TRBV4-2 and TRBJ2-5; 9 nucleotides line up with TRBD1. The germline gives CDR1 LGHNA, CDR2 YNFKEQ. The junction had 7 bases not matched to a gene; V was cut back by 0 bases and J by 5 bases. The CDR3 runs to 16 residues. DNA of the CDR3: TGTGCCAGCAGCCAAGATTATACAGGGGGCTCGGAGACCCAGTACTTC. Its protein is CASSQDYTGGSETQYF.

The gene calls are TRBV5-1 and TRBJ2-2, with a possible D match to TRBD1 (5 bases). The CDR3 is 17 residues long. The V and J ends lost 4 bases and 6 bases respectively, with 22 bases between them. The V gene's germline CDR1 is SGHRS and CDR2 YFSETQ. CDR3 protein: CASSLRLTVTGAGELFF. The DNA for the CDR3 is TGCGCCAGCAGCCTGAGATTGACGGTCACAGGCGCCGGGGAGCTGTTTTTT.

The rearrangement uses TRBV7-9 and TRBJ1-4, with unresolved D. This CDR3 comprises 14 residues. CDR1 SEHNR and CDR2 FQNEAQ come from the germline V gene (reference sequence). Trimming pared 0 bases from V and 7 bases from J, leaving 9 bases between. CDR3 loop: CASSLAGSSEKLFF. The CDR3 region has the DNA TGTGCCAGCAGCTTAGCAGGGTCGTCTGAAAAACTGTTTTTT.

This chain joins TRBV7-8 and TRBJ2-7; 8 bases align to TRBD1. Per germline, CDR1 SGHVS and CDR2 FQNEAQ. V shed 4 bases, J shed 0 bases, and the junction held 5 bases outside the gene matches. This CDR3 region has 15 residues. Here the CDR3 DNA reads TGTGCCAGCAGCTCTGGGACAGGACGCTCCTACGAGCAGTACTTC. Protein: CASSSGTGRSYEQYF.